This T cell receptor beta chain was obtained from a study of blood T cell repertoires in COVID-19. For the study at large: Both acute and convalescent COVID-19 samples were obtained from the United States, Italy and Spain.

Sequencing used immunoSEQ multiplex PCR; TCRdb keeps in-frame clones, though not all of them. This sample has around 200,000 clones, with roughly nine tenths found just once. The sample holds one count of this clone. This CDR3 region has 15 residues. The V end was cut by 4 bases, the J end by 0 bases, with 12 bases between. Per the germline V gene, CDR1 is MNHEY and CDR2 is SMNVEV (reference sequence). The clonotype was recovered from a woman aged 45-65 years with acute or convalescent COVID-19. J is TRBJ2-5 and V is TRBV27, with D hard to call. Sequenced material: peripheral blood. CDR3 DNA: TGTGCCAGCAGTTCTATCGGTACCTACCAAGAGACCCAGTACTTC. It codes for CASSSIGTYQETQYF.